The T cell receptor beta chain under discussion was sequenced for a study of T cells in Graves' hyperthyroidism and ophthalmopathy. Exclusion of a patient resulted from uncontrolled infection, other autoimmune disease, pregnancy or lactation. After removal of 7 bases from V and 1 base from J, the junction contained 5 bases not matched to a gene. CDR3 length: 14 residues. Germline V gene data show CDR1 as MNHEY and CDR2 as SVGAGI. Notes on this clonotype: What it binds is unknown.

Study observations and caveats: In the blood, most expanded thyroid clonotypes above 0.001 appeared as well.

Template material for amplifying TCR beta CDR3 regions consisted of RNA transcripts. RT-PCR in the first round (using the HTBI primer set) targeted the TCR CDR3. From the multiplex PCR reads, TCRdb called clonotypes with MiXCR, one entry per CDR3 protein. The sample carries more than 550,000 distinct CDR3 sequences, just under 45% recorded once. The sample comprised peripheral blood or thyroid tissue (not recorded which). The rearrangement links TRBV6-5 to TRBJ2-7; 9 bases align to TRBD2. The TCR was taken from an adult man with Graves' disease, either hyperthyroidism or ophthalmopathy (not recorded which). CDR3 region: CASTPAGGSYEQYF. DNA for the CDR3: TGTGCCAGCACCCCCGCGGGGGGGTCCTACGAGCAGTACTTC.